These 23 T cell receptor beta chains originate from one sample sequenced in a study of blood T cell repertoires in COVID-19. Libraries were prepared by immunoSEQ multiplex PCR; TCRdb keeps only in-frame clonotypes and omits some of them. The repertoire holds some 460,000 clones, around 90% seen once, with approximately 0.7% in the top ten. Sequencing used PBMCs or T cells enriched from blood (not recorded which). The receptors shown here come from a woman aged 18 to 35 who had recovered from COVID-19.

This clone came up once. The chain is built from TRBV12-2 and TRBJ1-4. TRBV12-2 is shown as a pseudogene. There are 15 residues in the CDR3. CDR3 in amino acids: CASRLVAADNEKLFF. The CDR3 DNA sequence: TGTGCAAGTCGCTTAGTGGCGGCGGATAATGAAAAACTGTTTTTT.

The V gene is TRBV2, the J gene TRBJ1-2; TRBD1 matches at 9 bases. The V gene's germline CDR1 is SNHLY and CDR2 FYNNEI. The CDR3 runs to 16 residues. Trimming took 8 bases from V and 2 from J; bases not matched to a gene: 12. CDR3 residues: CASSNGGDRVNYGYTF. The CDR3 nucleotides read TGTGCCAGCTCCAACGGGGGGGACAGGGTAAACTATGGCTACACCTTC.

The J gene is TRBJ2-7, the V gene TRBV19; D possibly corresponds to TRBD1 (5 bases). Germline CDR1 and CDR2: LNHDA and SQIVND (reference sequence). The CDR3 length is 13 residues. Trimming took 4 bases from V and 1 from J, leaving 8 bases between them. CDR3 sequence (DNA): TGTGCCAGTAGTACCAGGGTTTCCTACGAGCAGTACTTC. This codes for CASSTRVSYEQYF.

This clone showed up just once. The V call is TRBV7-9, the J call TRBJ1-1; D ambiguous. The V end was cut by 2 bases, the J end by 2 bases, with 6 bases between. CDR3 size: 13 residues. Germline values: CDR1 SEHNR, CDR2 FQNEAQ (reference sequence). The CDR3 nucleotides are TGTGCCAGCAGCTTACCGAGAAACACTGAAGCTTTCTTT. Amino acids: CASSLPRNTEAFF.

This sequence joins TRBV28 and TRBJ2-5; no clear D gene. Per germline, CDR1 MDHEN and CDR2 SYDVKM. The CDR3 totals 15 residues. V lost 7 bases, J lost 3 bases, and 18 bases lay in between. This chain's CDR3 is CASNSRRVLEETQYF. CDR3 DNA sequence: TGTGCCAGCAACTCTAGACGGGTCCTGGAAGAGACCCAGTACTTC.

V usage is TRBV5-1 and J usage is TRBJ1-1; TRBD1 agrees at 7 bases. V lost 4 bases and J lost 1; bases outside the gene matches: 4. This CDR3 is built from 14 residues. Germline lookup yields CDR1 SGHRS and CDR2 YFSETQ. The CDR3 spells CASSPDRANTEAFF. The DNA of the CDR3 is TGCGCCAGCAGCCCCGACAGGGCGAACACTGAAGCTTTCTTT. The whole variable domain, remainder taken from reference TRBV5-1 and TRBJ1-1, is KAGVTQTPRYLIKTRGQQVTLSCSPISGHRSVSWYQQTPGQGLQFLFEYFSETQRNKGNFPGRFSGRQFSNSRSEMNVSTLELGDSALYLCASSPDRANTEAFFGQGTRLTVV.

The rearrangement uses TRBV10-2 and TRBJ2-2, with TRBD1 matching over 8 bases. V shed 7 bases, J shed 3 bases, and the junction held 10 bases outside the gene matches. The CDR3 has 16 amino acids. Germline lookup yields CDR1 WSHSY and CDR2 SAAADI. The CDR3 bases are TGCGCCAGCACGACGGGGACAGGCCAGTACACCGGGGAGCTGTTTTTT. Translating it yields CASTTGTGQYTGELFF.

This clone showed up many times. Here the CDR3 reads CASSAGGISGANVLTF. CDR3 bases: TGTGCCAGCAGCGCAGGGGGCATCTCTGGGGCCAACGTCCTGACTTTC. This chain links TRBV6-4 with TRBJ2-6; 8 bases align to TRBD1. This CDR3 region has 16 residues. Germline V gene lookup returns CDR1 MRHNA and CDR2 SNTAGT. V trimming: 6 bases; J trimming: 0 bases; junction bases outside the gene matches: 4.

The rearrangement links TRBV6-5 to TRBJ1-2; the match to TRBD1 covers 7 bases. CDR3 size: 15 residues. V lost 2 bases and J lost 5; bases outside the gene matches: 8. The germline CDR1 and CDR2 sequences are MNHEY and SVGAGI. CDR3 protein: CASSYISQGEYGYTF. The CDR3 nucleotides read TGTGCCAGCAGTTACATATCCCAGGGGGAGTATGGCTACACCTTC.

This sequence joins TRBV5-1 and TRBJ2-3; 10 positions match TRBD2. This CDR3 spans 15 amino acids. CDR1 and CDR2 (germline): SGHRS, YFSETQ. V was pared by 6 bases and J by 6 bases, with 10 bases of the junction left unmatched. This CDR3 is CASNVIAGGGDTQYF. CDR3 DNA sequence: TGCGCCAGCAATGTCATAGCGGGGGGCGGGGATACGCAGTATTTT.

The chain employs TRBV11-2 and TRBJ2-1; 10 bases are a match to TRBD2. Germline loops: CDR1 SGHAT, CDR2 FQNNGV. Germline trimming cut 5 bases from V and 4 bases from J; bases unmatched to any gene: 5. The CDR3 extends over 15 amino acids. The CDR3 DNA follows: TGTGCCAGCAGCGTAGGACTAGCGGAATACAATGAGCAGTTCTTC. Amino acid sequence: CASSVGLAEYNEQFF.

The rearrangement links TRBV10-3 to TRBJ1-1; TRBD1 might be the D (5 bases). This CDR3 is 15 amino acids long. CDR1 is ENHRY and CDR2 is SYGVKD in the germline V gene. Trimming left V 0 bases short and J 1 base short, with 9 bases between. The CDR3 loop reads CAISESQGSNTEAFF. In DNA form, the CDR3 reads TGTGCCATCAGTGAGTCCCAGGGATCGAACACTGAAGCTTTCTTT.

The chain recombines TRBV19 with TRBJ1-1; 8 bases line up with TRBD1. CDR1 is LNHDA, CDR2 SQIVND, per germline (reference sequence). J was trimmed by 0 bases and V by 9 bases; bases with no gene match: 6. This CDR3 contains 14 residues. The DNA of the CDR3 is TGTGCCAGCCAGGGGGCTCGTATGAACACTGAAGCTTTCTTT. This codes for CASQGARMNTEAFF.

The rearrangement links TRBV12-3 or TRBV12-4 to TRBJ1-1; no clear D gene. The ends were cut back, 6 bases at V and 8 bases at J, with 16 bases in the middle. The CDR3 is 13 amino acids. The CDR3 sequence is CASSLMERIEAFF. The CDR3 DNA sequence: TGTGCCAGCAGCCTAATGGAGCGGATAGAAGCTTTCTTT.

The chain combines TRBV2 with TRBJ1-2; a weak D match, TRBD1 (6 bases). Germline V lookup: CDR1 SNHLY, CDR2 FYNNEI. The CDR3 contains 14 residues. V was cut by 7 bases and J by 6 bases, with 18 bases left in between. The CDR3 spells CASTFTPGDDGYTF. CDR3 coding DNA: TGTGCCAGCACTTTCACCCCAGGGGATGATGGCTACACCTTC.

V is TRBV4-1 and J is TRBJ2-7, with 10 nucleotides matching TRBD2. V was pared by 0 bases and J by 6 bases, with 2 bases of the junction left unmatched. Germline V gene lookup returns CDR1 MGHRA and CDR2 YSYEKL. The CDR3 is made up of 14 amino acids. CDR3 sequence reads: CASSQEGTSVEQYF. DNA of the CDR3: TGCGCCAGCAGCCAAGAAGGGACTAGCGTCGAGCAGTACTTC.

V and J are TRBV5-6 and TRBJ2-7, with 8 bases fitting TRBD1. Per germline, CDR1 SGHDT and CDR2 YYEEEE. The CDR3 spans 14 residues. The J segment lost 4 bases and the V segment lost 4 bases, leaving 7 bases of the junction unmatched. CDR3 nucleotides: TGTGCCAGCAGCCCCGGACAGGGAATTTACGAGCAGTACTTC. It encodes CASSPGQGIYEQYF.

The genes are TRBV5-8 and TRBJ2-3; D not certain. The CDR3 runs 15 residues. Trimming cost V 4 bases and J 0 bases, with 12 bases left between them. Germline CDR1 reads SGHTS; CDR2 reads YDEGEE. The CDR3 loop is CASSPATSSTDTQYF. CDR3 coding DNA: TGTGCCAGCAGCCCAGCGACTTCTAGCACAGATACGCAGTATTTT. Variable domain in full (rest from reference TRBV5-8 and TRBJ2-3): EAGVTQSPTHLIKTRGQQATLRCSPISGHTSVYWYQQALGLGLQFLLWYDEGEERNRGNFPPRFSGRQFPNYSSELNVNALELEDSALYLCASSPATSSTDTQYFGPGTRLTVL.

The chain couples TRBV7-6 to TRBJ2-7; TRBD1 matches 8 bases. V was pared by 5 bases and J by 3 bases, with 12 bases of the junction left unmatched. Germline-derived CDR1 and CDR2 are SGHVS and FNYEAQ. CDR3 length equals 16 residues. DNA of the CDR3: TGTGCCAGCAGCCCCTGGCCCGGGACAGGCGTCTACGAGCAGTACTTC. The encoded protein is CASSPWPGTGVYEQYF.

The V and J genes are TRBV10-3 and TRBJ1-2; 12 bases match TRBD1. Germline V lookup: CDR1 ENHRY, CDR2 SYGVKD. This CDR3 is 16 amino acids long. V lost 5 bases and J lost 7; bases outside the gene matches: 11. CDR3 coding DNA: TGTGCCATCAGTAGGGGACAGGGGGCCGATTATCGTGGCTACACCTTC. As protein: CAISRGQGADYRGYTF.

V gene TRBV6-5 combines with J gene TRBJ1-5, with 7 bases lining up with TRBD1. The length of the CDR3 is 14 residues. With 8 bases clipped from V and 5 bases from J, the junction kept 9 bases outside the gene matches. The germline CDR1 and CDR2 sequences are MNHEY and SVGAGI. The CDR3 nucleotides are TGTGCCAGCGGTTTCAGGGGGATGGATCAGCCCCAGCATTTT. It encodes CASGFRGMDQPQHF.

The chain employs TRBV23-1 and TRBJ2-1, with 11 bases aligning to TRBD1. TRBV23-1 is sorted into the ORF group, with uncertain function. The CDR3 runs 13 residues. V was clipped by 2 bases and J by 9 bases; unmatched bases: 0. In DNA form, the CDR3 reads TGCGCCAGCAGTCAAGGGACAGGGGGTGAGCAGTTCTTC. It is translated as CASSQGTGGEQFF.

The chain is built from TRBV28 and TRBJ2-3, with 7 nucleotides matching TRBD2. This CDR3 region has 13 residues. Germline values: CDR1 MDHEN, CDR2 SYDVKM. Trimming cost V 11 bases and J 2 bases; bases outside gene matches: 7. This CDR3 reads CASGGVPTDTQYF. CDR3 bases: TGTGCCTCTGGGGGGGTCCCCACAGATACGCAGTATTTT. The full variable domain, its missing parts supplied by reference TRBV28 and TRBJ2-3, is DVKVTQSSRYLVKRTGEKVFLECVQDMDHENMFWYRQDPGLGLRLIYFSYDVKMKEKGDIPEGYSVSREKKERFSLILESASTNQTSMYLCASGGVPTDTQYFGPGTRLTVL.